The 23 T cell receptor beta chains reported below all come from one sample, sequenced in a study of cytomegalovirus exposure and HLA in healthy donors. 60 Vbeta and 13 Jbeta primers were used in PCR. Profiling relied on immunoSEQ multiplex PCR, and the TCRdb table lists in-frame clones only, not all of them. The sample holds about 150,000 clones, about 80% seen once. Sequencing was carried out using PBMCs. The receptors were gathered from a man aged 25-45 years in good health and CMV-seropositive.

The rearrangement links TRBV2 to TRBJ2-7, with 14 positions matching TRBD2. J was trimmed by 4 bases and V by 5 bases; bases with no gene match: 13. Germline values: CDR1 SNHLY, CDR2 FYNNEI. The CDR3 is made up of 18 amino acids. In nucleotides, the CDR3 is TGTGCCAGCAGTCCCCTAAGGACTAGCGGGAGGTCCACGTACGAGCAGTACTTC. Its protein is CASSPLRTSGRSTYEQYF.

Turning to this clone: Germline is not matched at one junction end, which may reflect a read error. This chain connects TRBV7-7 to TRBJ2-3, with 9 bases that match TRBD2. The germline V gene encodes CDR1 SSHAT and CDR2 FNYEAQ (reference sequence). The CDR3 has 16 amino acids. CDR3 in amino acids: CASSRLGLASTDTQYF. The CDR3 DNA reads as TGTGCTAGCAGCCGTCTGGGACTAGCTAGCACAGATACGCAGTATTTT.

The rearrangement joins TRBV28 to TRBJ2-7; TRBD2 agrees at 8 bases. The V gene's germline CDR1 is MDHEN and CDR2 SYDVKM. Losses at the gene ends were 1 base for V and 6 bases for J; bases not matched to a gene: 11. CDR3 size: 16 residues. The CDR3 loop is CASSLYGRAVQAEQYF. CDR3 sequence (DNA): TGTGCCAGCAGTTTATACGGGAGGGCCGTCCAGGCCGAGCAGTACTTC.

The chain couples TRBV15 to TRBJ2-2, with 9 bases that match TRBD1. The germline V gene encodes CDR1 LNHNV and CDR2 YYDKDF (reference sequence). CDR3 size: 17 residues. V lost 2 bases and J lost 3; bases outside the gene matches: 7. This CDR3 is CATSRYGQGRDTGELFF. In nucleotides, the CDR3 is TGTGCCACCAGCAGATATGGACAGGGGAGGGACACCGGGGAGCTGTTTTTT.

This clone appeared a few times. The chain couples TRBV18 to TRBJ2-7, with 7 bases identical to TRBD2. The V and J ends lost 6 bases and 0 bases, in that order; junction bases with no gene match: 8. Per the germline V gene, CDR1 is KGHSH and CDR2 is LQKENI. The CDR3 runs 15 residues. CDR3 protein: CASSSLAEDSYEQYF. Written as DNA, the CDR3 is TGTGCCAGCTCGTCTCTAGCGGAAGACTCCTACGAGCAGTACTTC.

This chain uses TRBV19 with TRBJ2-3; 7 positions match TRBD2. V was pared by 5 bases and J by 0 bases, with 5 bases of the junction left unmatched. This CDR3 has 15 amino acids. CDR1 and CDR2 from the germline V gene are LNHDA and SQIVND (reference sequence). The CDR3 bases are TGTGCCAGTAGTTCACAAGCGGGGAGCACAGATACGCAGTATTTT. Its translation is CASSSQAGSTDTQYF.

This clone appeared a few times. The CDR3 sequence is CASSLFDFVAHGQNIQYF. DNA of the CDR3: TGTGCCAGCAGCTTATTCGATTTCGTGGCCCATGGTCAAAACATTCAGTACTTC. The genes are TRBV7-9 and TRBJ2-4; D ambiguous. CDR3 length: 18 residues. CDR1 is SEHNR and CDR2 is FQNEAQ in the germline V gene (reference sequence). V was cut by 2 bases and J by 5 bases, with 22 bases left in between.

This chain links TRBV5-1 with TRBJ2-7, with 9 positions matching TRBD1. The CDR3 totals 14 residues. V shed 4 bases and J 2 bases; nucleotides not matched to a gene: 4. Germline CDR1 is SGHRS and CDR2 is YFSETQ. CDR3 region: CASSQDRGPYEQYF. The DNA for the CDR3 is TGCGCCAGCAGCCAGGACAGGGGTCCCTACGAGCAGTACTTC.

This clone was detected a few times. CDR3 nucleotides: TGTGCCAGCAGGCGACGACAGGCGAACACTGAAGCTTTCTTT. It codes for CASRRRQANTEAFF. The chain combines TRBV2 with TRBJ1-1; tentatively, D is TRBD1 (6 bases). V dropped 6 bases and J dropped 1 base, with 12 bases sitting between them. This CDR3 is 14 amino acids long. The germline gives CDR1 SNHLY, CDR2 FYNNEI.

The V gene is TRBV4-2, the J gene TRBJ2-7; the D is unclear. Germline values: CDR1 LGHNA, CDR2 YNFKEQ. Trimming pared 0 bases from V and 0 bases from J, leaving 9 bases between. The CDR3 sequence is 15 residues long. CDR3 protein: CASSQDSLISYEQYF. The CDR3 DNA is TGTGCCAGCAGCCAAGACAGTCTGATCTCCTACGAGCAGTACTTC.

This sequence joins TRBV4-2 and TRBJ2-5; the match to TRBD2 covers 10 bases. The CDR3 has 17 amino acids. Germline V CDR1 and CDR2: LGHNA, YNFKEQ. V lost 0 bases and J lost 4; bases outside the gene matches: 8. The CDR3 region is CASSQDPSGRVGETQYF. The CDR3 nucleotides read TGTGCCAGCAGCCAAGATCCCAGCGGGAGGGTAGGAGAGACCCAGTACTTC.

The chain recombines TRBV4-1 with TRBJ2-1; 7 bases agree with TRBD2. V was pared by 0 bases and J by 0 bases, with 2 bases of the junction left unmatched. This CDR3 region has 16 residues. Germline V gene lookup returns CDR1 MGHRA and CDR2 YSYEKL. In DNA form, the CDR3 reads TGCGCCAGCAGCCAAGAGGGGGGGAACTCCTACAATGAGCAGTTCTTC. Translating gives CASSQEGGNSYNEQFF.

V usage is TRBV2 and J usage is TRBJ1-5; D possibly corresponds to TRBD1 (6 bases). The CDR3 is 16 residues long. CDR1 SNHLY and CDR2 FYNNEI come from the germline V gene. V lost 7 bases and J 5 bases, leaving 21 bases between the germline ends. In DNA form, the CDR3 reads TGTGCCAGCACCAACAGGGTATTGGGAAAGTATCAGCCCCAGCATTTT. Protein sequence: CASTNRVLGKYQPQHF.

The chain uses TRBV28 and TRBJ1-1; unclear D gene. Trimming cost V 6 bases and J 2 bases, with 13 bases left between them. CDR1 MDHEN and CDR2 SYDVKM come from the germline V gene. CDR3 length: 14 amino acids. This CDR3 is CASSFGGINTEAFF. The CDR3 DNA sequence: TGTGCCAGCAGCTTTGGAGGGATCAACACTGAAGCTTTCTTT. Full variable domain (outside the CDR3, taken from reference TRBV28 and TRBJ1-1): DVKVTQSSRYLVKRTGEKVFLECVQDMDHENMFWYRQDPGLGLRLIYFSYDVKMKEKGDIPEGYSVSREKKERFSLILESASTNQTSMYLCASSFGGINTEAFFGQGTRLTVV.

V gene TRBV19 combines with J gene TRBJ1-2, with 9 bases lining up with TRBD1. With V trimmed by 6 bases and J by 8 bases, 13 bases remained unmatched. From germline, CDR1 is LNHDA and CDR2 SQIVND (reference sequence). This CDR3 spans 15 amino acids. The CDR3 sequence is CASRPGQGTEAGYTF. The CDR3 nucleotides read TGTGCCAGTAGACCGGGACAGGGAACGGAGGCGGGCTACACCTTC.

The rearrangement uses TRBV2 and TRBJ2-2; 8 positions agree with TRBD2. V was pared by 8 bases and J by 13 bases, with 9 bases of the junction left unmatched. The germline V gene encodes CDR1 SNHLY and CDR2 FYNNEI. This CDR3 has 12 residues. The CDR3 sequence: CASAVVGRGLFF. The CDR3 nucleotides are TGTGCCAGCGCAGTTGTCGGGAGGGGGCTGTTTTTT.

The gene calls are TRBV18 and TRBJ2-7; 8 bases are shared with TRBD2. The CDR3 totals 14 residues. Germline-derived CDR1 and CDR2 are KGHSH and LQKENI. Trimming cost V 3 bases and J 3 bases; bases outside gene matches: 4. In DNA, the CDR3 is TGTGCCAGCTCACCGGGACTAGGGGTCTACGAGCAGTACTTC. Protein sequence: CASSPGLGVYEQYF.

J is TRBJ2-1 and V is TRBV29-1; TRBD2 might be the D (6 bases). The CDR3 totals 17 residues. With 7 bases removed from V and 0 bases from J, the gap between germline ends came to 22 bases. The germline V gene encodes CDR1 SQVTM and CDR2 ANQGSEA. CDR3 DNA sequence: TGCAGCGGGAGGGTAGGGAGACACAGAAGCTCCTACAATGAGCAGTTCTTC. This sequence encodes CSGRVGRHRSSYNEQFF.

The chain has TRBV5-4 and TRBJ2-5, with D possibly TRBD2 on 5 matching bases. The germline CDR1 and CDR2 sequences are SGHNT and YYREEE (reference sequence). V was cut by 0 bases and J by 5 bases, with 17 bases left in between. The CDR3 consists of 16 residues. The CDR3 protein is CASSLGGGSTGETQYF. CDR3 nucleotides: TGTGCCAGCAGCTTGGGTGGCGGTTCTACGGGGGAGACCCAGTACTTC.

The V and J genes are TRBV4-2 and TRBJ1-2, with D perhaps TRBD1 (5 bases). The V gene lost 4 bases and the J gene lost 3 bases, with 18 bases spanning the gap. There are 16 residues in the CDR3. Looked up from germline, CDR1 is LGHNA and CDR2 is YNFKEQ. The CDR3 protein is CASSLPGSTEYYGYTF. The CDR3 nucleotides are TGTGCCAGCAGCCTCCCAGGATCGACAGAATACTATGGCTACACCTTC.

About this clone itself: One end of the junction varies from germline; a read error may be responsible. The chain employs TRBV7-9 and TRBJ2-1; weak D call: TRBD1 (5 bases). The CDR3 is 18 residues long. CDR1 is SEHNR, CDR2 FQNEAQ, per germline (reference sequence). The CDR3: CSSSPPLRTMRSYNEQFF. As DNA, the CDR3 is TGTTCCAGCAGCCCCCCTTTACGGACAATGAGGTCCTACAATGAGCAGTTCTTC.

Only a few counts were recorded for this clone. The chain employs TRBV7-9 and TRBJ2-2; D is perhaps TRBD1 (7 bases). This CDR3 has 16 residues. CDR1 is SEHNR, CDR2 FQNEAQ, per germline (reference sequence). The V gene lost 2 bases and the J gene lost 4 bases, with 14 bases spanning the gap. CDR3 sequence: CASSLLPQGGTGELFF. CDR3 DNA sequence: TGTGCCAGCAGCTTACTCCCCCAGGGGGGCACCGGGGAGCTGTTTTTT.

V is TRBV15 and J is TRBJ2-7; possible D gene TRBD1, 6 bases. This CDR3 region has 15 residues. V gave up 5 bases and J gave up 1 base, with 15 bases separating them. Germline V gene data show CDR1 as LNHNV and CDR2 as YYDKDF (reference sequence). The CDR3 DNA sequence: TGTGCCACCAGCCCGGACAGAGCTTTTTCCTACGAGCAGTACTTC. It is translated as CATSPDRAFSYEQYF.